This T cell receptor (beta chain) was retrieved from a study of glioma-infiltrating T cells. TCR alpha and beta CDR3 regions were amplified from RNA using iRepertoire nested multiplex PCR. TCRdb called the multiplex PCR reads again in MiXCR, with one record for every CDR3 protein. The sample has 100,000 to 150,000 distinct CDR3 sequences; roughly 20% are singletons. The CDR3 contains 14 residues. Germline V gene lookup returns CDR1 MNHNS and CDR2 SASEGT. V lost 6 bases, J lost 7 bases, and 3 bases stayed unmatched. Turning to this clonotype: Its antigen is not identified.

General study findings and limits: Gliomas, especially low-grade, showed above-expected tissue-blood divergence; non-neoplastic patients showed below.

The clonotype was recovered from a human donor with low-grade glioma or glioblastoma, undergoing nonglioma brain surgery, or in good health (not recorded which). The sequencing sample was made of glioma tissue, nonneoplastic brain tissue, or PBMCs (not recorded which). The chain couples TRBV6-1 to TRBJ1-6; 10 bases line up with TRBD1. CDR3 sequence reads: CASSLDRGNSPLHF. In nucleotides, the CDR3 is TGTGCCAGCAGCCTGGACAGGGGGAATTCACCCCTCCACTTT.